This is a list of T cell receptor beta chains from one sample in a study of beta chain features in type 1 diabetes. The protocol was immunoSEQ multiplex PCR, while the TCRdb copy is restricted to in-frame clones and leaves out a portion. The sample lists hundreds of thousands of clones, roughly 16% occurring once. Source material: naive CD4+ T cells from blood. The receptor source for this set is a man between 18 and 35 years old in good health. Each CDR3 is given without its conserved first and last residue. Each record gives: J gene, V gene, clone size, CDR3 protein. Clone size, where shown, is once, few, many, or a class for clones that have expanded.

J: TRBJ1-2
V: TRBV2
size: -
CDR3: ASNRGRNYGYT

J: TRBJ2-3
V: TRBV9
size: once
CDR3: ASRGADTQY

J: TRBJ2-3
V: TRBV5-4
size: -
CDR3: ASSLGAGLGTDTQY

J: TRBJ2-1
V: TRBV28
size: many
CDR3: ASSSGGAGEGNEQF

J: TRBJ2-3
V: TRBV4-1
size: few
CDR3: ASSQVVGYANTQY

J: TRBJ2-2
V: TRBV2
size: -
CDR3: ASRATTPGLTSTGELF

J: TRBJ2-4
V: TRBV28
size: many
CDR3: ASSVRGGVGNIQY

J: TRBJ1-2
V: TRBV29-1
size: few
CDR3: SVARIQMNYGYT

J: TRBJ2-1
V: TRBV5-1
size: few
CDR3: ASSEAGVTYNEQF

J: TRBJ2-2
V: TRBV6-1
size: -
CDR3: ASRGTGESTGELF

J: TRBJ2-3
V: TRBV6-1
size: few
CDR3: ASTSVRGADTQY

J: TRBJ2-7
V: TRBV28
size: -
CDR3: ASLSPGLKKGYEQY

J: TRBJ2-3
V: TRBV5-4
size: few
CDR3: ASRGSTDTQY

J: TRBJ2-7
V: TRBV28
size: few
CDR3: ASSRAYEQY

J: TRBJ1-5
V: TRBV7-9
size: -
CDR3: ASSPQGLYGQPQH

J: TRBJ2-7
V: TRBV18
size: -
CDR3: ASSPQGLSYEQY